These 18 T cell receptor beta chains were sequenced from one sample in a study of patients and donors after allogeneic stem cell transplantation. Using its own MiXCR run on the RT-PCR reads, TCRdb lists one record per CDR3 protein. Among some 160,000 distinct CDR3 sequences listed, roughly 22% were seen once. The material sequenced was blood, either unsorted or a sorted T cell fraction (not recorded which). All receptors derive from a human donor who was either an allogeneic HSCT recipient or a stem cell or donor lymphocyte infusion donor (not recorded which). It is not recorded whose cells these are; they may come from a transplant donor.

This clonotype was counted only a few times. The CDR3 ends on some other residue instead of the conserved phenylalanine or tryptophan, so this is likely a read error. The DNA is omitted, as the CDR3 cannot be located on it reliably, and the CDR3 follows TCRdb's listing. The V and J genes are TRBV12-3 or TRBV12-4 and TRBJ1-2. Both ends counted, the CDR3 spans 8 residues. CDR3 sequence reads: CASSPTPV.

This clonotype showed up just a few times. The chain has TRBV27 and TRBJ1-1, with D perhaps TRBD1 (5 bases). This CDR3 is built from 14 residues. The V and J ends lost 7 bases and 0 bases respectively, with 12 bases between them. Germline V gene lookup returns CDR1 MNHEY and CDR2 SMNVEV (reference sequence). The chain's CDR3 is CASKPGGMNTEAFF. The CDR3 nucleotides are TGTGCCAGCAAACCCGGGGGAATGAACACTGAAGCTTTCTTT.

This clonotype was observed a few times. In DNA, the CDR3 is TGTGCCAGCTCACCACCTACCGCCGGTTCGAACACTGAAGCTTTCTTT. This translates into CASSPPTAGSNTEAFF. The V and J genes are TRBV18 and TRBJ1-1; no firm D call. CDR3 size: 16 residues. V was cut by 0 bases and J by 1 base, with 12 bases left in between. The V gene's germline CDR1 is KGHSH and CDR2 LQKENI.

This clonotype has at least ten counts. The chain joins TRBV28 to TRBJ1-5; D not certain. This CDR3 has 14 residues. V was shortened by 4 bases and J by 10 bases, with 17 bases between the two germline ends. Germline CDR1 MDHEN, CDR2 SYDVKM. The CDR3 bases are TGTGCCAGCAGTTCTTTACTTGTATCTAGTCCCCAGCATTTT. The encoded protein is CASSSLLVSSPQHF.

This clonotype was observed a handful of times. This chain connects TRBV12-3 or TRBV12-4 to TRBJ2-1; D call uncertain. This CDR3 is 16 amino acids long. Trimming took off 5 bases at V and 0 bases at J, with 14 bases between the two ends. CDR3 sequence reads: CASSARTFSSYNEQFF. CDR3 nucleotides: TGTGCCAGCAGTGCCAGGACGTTTAGCTCCTACAATGAGCAGTTCTTC.

This clonotype showed up just a few times. V and J are TRBV20-1 and TRBJ1-1; 9 bases map to TRBD1. CDR1 and CDR2 (germline): DFQATT, SNEGSKA (reference sequence). J lost 4 bases, V lost 5 bases, and 5 bases had no gene match. There are 13 residues in the CDR3. This CDR3 reads CSAGGDRVTEAFF. DNA for the CDR3: TGCAGTGCTGGAGGGGACAGGGTCACTGAAGCTTTCTTT.

The rearrangement links TRBV27 to TRBJ1-1; D unclear. Germline V gene data show CDR1 as MNHEY and CDR2 as SMNVEV (reference sequence). The V end was cut by 8 bases, the J end by 6 bases, with 19 bases between. The CDR3 is made up of 14 amino acids. CDR3 nucleotides: TGTGCCAGCCGTTGGGTAGGTGGGGTCCCTGAAGCTTTCTTT. This gives the protein CASRWVGGVPEAFF.

This clonotype was observed a handful of times. The chain couples TRBV13 to TRBJ1-1; tentative D call: TRBD1 (5 bases). The ends were cut back, 3 bases at V and 5 bases at J, with 13 bases in the middle. This CDR3 contains 14 residues. Germline loops: CDR1 PRHDT, CDR2 FYEKMQ (reference sequence). The CDR3 bases are TGTGCCAGCAGCTTGTCCCCGGGGGAGACTGAAGCTTTCTTT. It encodes CASSLSPGETEAFF.

The CDR3 loop reads CASSDTGNSYEQYF. In DNA form, the CDR3 reads TGTGCCAGCAGTGATACAGGGAACTCCTACGAGCAGTACTTC. The V gene is TRBV27, the J gene TRBJ2-7; maybe TRBD1 (6 bases). There are 14 residues in the CDR3. V was trimmed by 5 bases and J by 0 bases, leaving 11 bases between them. Germline lookup yields CDR1 MNHEY and CDR2 SMNVEV (reference sequence).

This clonotype appeared a few times. CDR3 nucleotide sequence: TGTGCCATCAGGACAGGGCAGGATGAAGCTTTCTTT. The encoded protein is CAIRTGQDEAFF. This sequence joins TRBV12-3 or TRBV12-4 and TRBJ1-1; TRBD1 matches at 8 bases. Trimming cost V 10 bases and J 7 bases; bases outside gene matches: 8. This CDR3 region has 12 residues.

This clonotype appeared many times. The chain links TRBV20-1 to TRBJ1-1; perhaps TRBD1 as D (6 bases). The CDR3 runs to 11 residues. Per the germline V gene, CDR1 is DFQATT and CDR2 is SNEGSKA (reference sequence). V was trimmed by 7 bases and J by 5 bases, leaving 11 bases between them. CDR3 bases: TGCAGTGTGGGGGCGGGGACTGAAGCTTTCTTT. This codes for CSVGAGTEAFF.

This clonotype turned up a few times. This chain uses TRBV20-1 with TRBJ1-1; D is unclear. CDR3 length: 12 residues. The ends were cut back, 7 bases at V and 4 bases at J, with 13 bases in the middle. Germline-derived CDR1 and CDR2 are DFQATT and SNEGSKA (reference sequence). The CDR3 spells CSVTGFGTEAFF. CDR3 DNA: TGCAGTGTTACGGGGTTTGGCACTGAAGCTTTCTTT.

The sample holds a few counts of this clonotype. The chain employs TRBV5-4 and TRBJ1-5; D might be TRBD1 (5 bases). Trimming took 0 bases from V and 5 from J, leaving 12 bases between them. CDR1 and CDR2 (germline): SGHNT, YYREEE (reference sequence). CDR3 length: 15 amino acids. This CDR3 is CASSLADSPDQPQHF. DNA of the CDR3: TGTGCCAGCAGCTTGGCCGACAGCCCTGATCAGCCCCAGCATTTT.

This clonotype was counted only a few times. The chain has TRBV6-6 and TRBJ1-1, with 9 bases lining up with TRBD1. CDR1 and CDR2 from the germline V gene are MNHNY and SVGAGI (reference sequence). The J segment lost 4 bases and the V segment lost 1 base, leaving 4 bases of the junction unmatched. The CDR3 contains 15 residues. The DNA of the CDR3 is TGTGCCAGCAGTTACTATCGACAGGGGGGCACTGAAGCTTTCTTT. As protein: CASSYYRQGGTEAFF.

This sequence joins TRBV12-3 or TRBV12-4 and TRBJ2-2, with 8 bases that match TRBD1. J was trimmed by 4 bases and V by 5 bases; bases with no gene match: 3. The CDR3 runs to 14 residues. The CDR3 is CASSQDRATGELFF. The CDR3, as DNA: TGTGCCAGCAGTCAGGACAGGGCCACCGGGGAGCTGTTTTTT.

This clonotype was picked up a small number of times. The rearrangement links TRBV3-1 to TRBJ2-1; 8 positions match TRBD1. There are 17 residues in the CDR3. Trimming took 2 bases from V and 12 from J; bases not matched to a gene: 18. From germline, CDR1 is LGHDT and CDR2 YNNKEL (reference sequence). CDR3 sequence: CASSQSTKLRDRLRQFF. In DNA, the CDR3 is TGTGCCAGCAGCCAATCAACGAAACTCCGGGACAGGTTAAGGCAGTTCTTC.

CDR3 sequence: CASSQVTYSYEQYF. The CDR3 DNA sequence: TGTGCCAGCAGCCAAGTAACTTACTCCTACGAGCAGTACTTC. V usage is TRBV4-2 and J usage is TRBJ2-7; D remains ambiguous. The V gene's germline CDR1 is LGHNA and CDR2 YNFKEQ. The CDR3 is 14 amino acids. V was shortened by 1 base and J by 0 bases, with 7 bases between the two germline ends.

The chain joins TRBV20-1 to TRBJ2-1, with TRBD2 matching over 11 bases. The CDR3 length is 14 residues. Germline V gene lookup returns CDR1 DFQATT and CDR2 SNEGSKA (reference sequence). Trimming removed 4 bases from V and 6 bases from J; junction bases left unmatched: 5. The DNA of the CDR3 is TGCAGTGCTATACTAGCGGGGGACCTCAATGAGCAGTTCTTC. Protein: CSAILAGDLNEQFF.